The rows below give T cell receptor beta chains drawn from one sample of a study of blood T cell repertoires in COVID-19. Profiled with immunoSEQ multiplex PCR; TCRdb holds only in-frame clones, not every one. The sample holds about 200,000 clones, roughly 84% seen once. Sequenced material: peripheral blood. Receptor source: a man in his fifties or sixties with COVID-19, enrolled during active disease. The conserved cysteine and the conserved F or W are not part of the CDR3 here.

cdr3_aa: ASSTVSVVAGASTGELF
j_call: TRBJ2-2
v_call: TRBV11-2

cdr3_aa: ASSSGTASGYT
j_call: TRBJ1-2
v_call: TRBV12-3/TRBV12-4

cdr3_aa: ASSPGQGTTNEKLF
j_call: TRBJ1-4
v_call: TRBV5-1

cdr3_aa: ASSLGQPFDQPQH
j_call: TRBJ1-5
v_call: TRBV13

cdr3_aa: ASSFRTGLEPQH
j_call: TRBJ1-5
v_call: TRBV19

cdr3_aa: ASSPTGTSGMLDTQY
j_call: TRBJ2-3
v_call: TRBV19

cdr3_aa: ASSVLSGGMANTGELF
j_call: TRBJ2-2
v_call: TRBV9

cdr3_aa: ASGLTLGQVGAEAF
j_call: TRBJ1-1
v_call: TRBV12-5

cdr3_aa: ASSPTLATSTDTQY
j_call: TRBJ2-3
v_call: TRBV18

cdr3_aa: ASSLTAGGDYGYT
j_call: TRBJ1-2
v_call: TRBV7-3

cdr3_aa: SGQPPRTGGFTEAF
j_call: TRBJ1-1
v_call: TRBV29-1

cdr3_aa: ASSHRAARYNEQF
j_call: TRBJ2-1
v_call: TRBV3-1/TRBV3-2

cdr3_aa: ASSIETPGLVFSGELF
j_call: TRBJ2-2
v_call: TRBV19